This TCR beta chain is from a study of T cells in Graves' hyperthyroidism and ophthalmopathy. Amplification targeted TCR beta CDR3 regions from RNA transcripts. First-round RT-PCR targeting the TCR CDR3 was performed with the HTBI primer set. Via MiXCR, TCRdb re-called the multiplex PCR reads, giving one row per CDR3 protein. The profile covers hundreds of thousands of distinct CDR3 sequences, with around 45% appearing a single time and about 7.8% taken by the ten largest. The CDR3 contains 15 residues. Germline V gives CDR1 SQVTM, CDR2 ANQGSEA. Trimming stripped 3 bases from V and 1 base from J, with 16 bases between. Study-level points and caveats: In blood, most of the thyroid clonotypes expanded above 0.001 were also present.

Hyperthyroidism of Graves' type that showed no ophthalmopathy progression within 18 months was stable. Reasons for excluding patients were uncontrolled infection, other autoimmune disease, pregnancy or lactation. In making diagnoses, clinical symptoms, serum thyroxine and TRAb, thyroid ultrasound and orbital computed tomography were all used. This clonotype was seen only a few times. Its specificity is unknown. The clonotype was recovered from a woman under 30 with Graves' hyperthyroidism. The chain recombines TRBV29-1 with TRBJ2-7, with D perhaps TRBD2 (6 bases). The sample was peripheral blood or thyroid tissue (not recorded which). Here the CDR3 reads CSVDILGGPSYEQYF. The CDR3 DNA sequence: TGCAGCGTTGACATTTTGGGGGGTCCATCCTACGAGCAGTACTTC.